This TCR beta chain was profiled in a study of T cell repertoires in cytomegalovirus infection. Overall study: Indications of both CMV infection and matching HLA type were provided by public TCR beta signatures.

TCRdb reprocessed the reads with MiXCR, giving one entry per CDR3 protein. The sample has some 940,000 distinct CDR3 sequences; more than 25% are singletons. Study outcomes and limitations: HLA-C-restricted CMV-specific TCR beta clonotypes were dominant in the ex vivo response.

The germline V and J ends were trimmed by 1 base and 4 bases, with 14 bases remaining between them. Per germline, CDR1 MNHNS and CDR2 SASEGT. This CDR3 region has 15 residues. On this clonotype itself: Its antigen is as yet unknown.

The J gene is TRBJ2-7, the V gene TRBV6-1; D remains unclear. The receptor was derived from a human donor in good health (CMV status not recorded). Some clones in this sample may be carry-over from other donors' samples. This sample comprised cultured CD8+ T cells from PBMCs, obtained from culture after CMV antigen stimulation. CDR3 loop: CASSEGLDTPYEQYF. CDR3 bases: TGTGCCAGCAGTGAAGGCTTAGACACCCCGTACGAGCAGTACTTC.